What follows are 24 T cell receptor beta chains derived from one specimen sequenced in a study of blood T cell repertoires in COVID-19. Measured with immunoSEQ multiplex PCR; TCRdb has only the in-frame clones, and not every one. The sample has roughly 340,000 clones; around 92% are singletons. Sequenced: peripheral blood. The receptors stem from a woman in her thirties with COVID-19, enrolled during active disease.

The J gene is TRBJ2-2, the V gene TRBV7-8, with 11 bases identical to TRBD2. Losses at the gene ends were 5 bases for V and 4 bases for J; bases not matched to a gene: 6. CDR1 SGHVS and CDR2 FQNEAQ come from the germline V gene. The length of the CDR3 is 16 residues. The CDR3 spells CASSPPGLAATGELFF. DNA for the CDR3: TGTGCCAGCAGCCCACCGGGACTAGCGGCCACCGGGGAGCTGTTTTTT.

This chain uses TRBV2 with TRBJ2-3; 14 bases align to TRBD2. CDR3 length equals 17 residues. CDR1 is SNHLY, CDR2 FYNNEI, per germline. The trim removed 6 bases at V and 5 bases at J, leaving 10 bases unmatched. DNA for the CDR3: TGTGCCAGCAGACAACCGACTAGCGGGGGGGCCAGAGATACGCAGTATTTT. Translating it yields CASRQPTSGGARDTQYF. Variable domain in full (rest from reference TRBV2 and TRBJ2-3): EPEVTQTPSHQVTQMGQEVILRCVPISNHLYFYWYRQILGQKVEFLVSFYNNEISEKSEIFDDQFSVERPDGSNFTLKIRSTKLEDSAMYFCASRQPTSGGARDTQYFGPGTRLTVL.

This clone is a singleton in its sample. The rearrangement links TRBV28 to TRBJ1-5; unclear D gene. Per the germline V gene, CDR1 is MDHEN and CDR2 is SYDVKM. Trimming shortened V by 5 bases and J by 0 bases, and 8 bases separated the two germline ends. The CDR3 is made up of 14 amino acids. The CDR3 DNA is TGTGCCAGCAGTCCAGGAGGTAGCAATCAGCCCCAGCATTTT. This encodes CASSPGGSNQPQHF.

The CDR3: CASTKDGGRQHF. In nucleotides, the CDR3 is TGTGCCAGCACTAAGGACGGAGGTCGCCAGCATTTT. The chain joins TRBV28 to TRBJ1-5; no reliable D call. Trimming stripped 7 bases from V and 12 bases from J, with 16 bases between. CDR1 and CDR2 from the germline V gene are MDHEN and SYDVKM. There are 12 residues in the CDR3.

Concerning this clone: Germline and junction disagree at one end, which may indicate a read error. V gene TRBV4-1 combines with J gene TRBJ1-4; a possible D gene is TRBD1 (6 bases). This CDR3 has 16 amino acids. Germline loops: CDR1 MGHRA, CDR2 YSYEKL. The CDR3 DNA is TGCGCCAGCAGCCAAGATCGTGGGACAACCAATGAAAAACTGTTTTTT. Translating it yields CASSQDRGTTNEKLFF.

V and J are TRBV19 and TRBJ2-4; TRBD1 aligns across 9 bases. The J segment lost 6 bases and the V segment lost 5 bases, leaving 5 bases of the junction unmatched. Germline V gene sequence: CDR1 LNHDA, CDR2 SQIVND (reference sequence). There are 14 residues in the CDR3. The CDR3: CASSPGQGLNIQYF. The CDR3, as DNA: TGTGCCAGTAGTCCGGGACAGGGCCTAAACATTCAGTACTTC.

CDR3 amino acids: CASSNRQGPGTEAFF. CDR3 bases: TGTGCCAGCAGCAACCGACAGGGGCCAGGGACTGAAGCTTTCTTT. The chain joins TRBV11-3 to TRBJ1-1, with TRBD1 matching over 8 bases. In germline, CDR1 is SGHNT, CDR2 YENEEA. The CDR3 has 15 amino acids. Losses at the gene ends were 5 bases for V and 5 bases for J; bases not matched to a gene: 10.

The chain uses TRBV6-4 and TRBJ1-6, with a tentative D call TRBD1 (6 bases). The CDR3 is 15 amino acids. Trimming removed 0 bases from V and 10 bases from J, with 13 bases in between. Per the germline V gene, CDR1 is MRHNA and CDR2 is SNTAGT. CDR3 protein: CASSDSPGEGSPLHF. In DNA form, the CDR3 reads TGTGCCAGCAGTGACTCGCCAGGGGAAGGATCACCCCTCCACTTT.

The chain carries TRBV20-1 and TRBJ1-1; unclear D gene. The germline V and J ends were trimmed by 8 bases and 3 bases, with 10 bases remaining between them. Germline V gene sequence: CDR1 DFQATT, CDR2 SNEGSKA (reference sequence). The CDR3 has 11 residues. CDR3 protein: CSMEVDTEAFF. The DNA for the CDR3 is TGCAGTATGGAGGTCGACACTGAAGCTTTCTTT.

The rearrangement uses TRBV23-1 and TRBJ2-3, with 14 positions matching TRBD2. TRBV23-1 is classed as an ORF, of uncertain function. The CDR3 is 22 residues long. Trimming took 3 bases from V and 1 from J; bases not matched to a gene: 18. The CDR3 protein is CASSHYFSGLAGVREGTDTQYF. The CDR3 nucleotides are TGCGCCAGCAGTCATTATTTTTCGGGACTAGCGGGAGTTAGGGAGGGCACAGATACGCAGTATTTT.

V usage is TRBV24-1 and J usage is TRBJ1-5; D may be TRBD1 (6 bases). Between the trimmed V and J ends, which lost 2 bases and 5 bases, there was a span of 9 bases. The CDR3 runs 14 residues. Germline V gene sequence: CDR1 KGHDR, CDR2 SFDVKD. The CDR3 protein is CATSDYNRDQPQHF. CDR3 DNA: TGTGCCACCAGTGATTATAACAGGGATCAGCCCCAGCATTTT.

The rearrangement links TRBV7-2 to TRBJ2-7; D is ambiguous. Germline V lookup: CDR1 SGHTA, CDR2 FQGNSA. The CDR3 runs 13 residues. The ends were cut back, 1 base at V and 4 bases at J, with 8 bases in the middle. The CDR3 DNA follows: TGTGCCAGCAGCTTAGACTACTTGTACGAGCAGTACGTC. Translation: CASSLDYLYEQYV.

This clone came up once. The V gene is TRBV19, the J gene TRBJ2-3; no clear D gene. This CDR3 spans 11 amino acids. Germline loops: CDR1 LNHDA, CDR2 SQIVND (reference sequence). The germline V and J ends were trimmed by 10 bases and 4 bases, with 9 bases remaining between them. The CDR3 spells CATRIADTQYF. The CDR3 DNA reads TGTGCCACCAGAATCGCAGATACGCAGTATTTT.

J is TRBJ1-2 and V is TRBV6-5, with TRBD1 matching over 7 bases. The CDR3 covers 15 residues. Germline loops: CDR1 MNHEY, CDR2 SVGAGI. The trim removed 2 bases at V and 3 bases at J, leaving 6 bases unmatched. The CDR3 here is CASSYTRGRDYGYTF. CDR3 coding DNA: TGTGCCAGCAGTTACACAAGGGGGCGCGACTATGGCTACACCTTC.

The rearrangement uses TRBV6-6 and TRBJ1-6; tentative D call: TRBD1 (5 bases). CDR3 length equals 15 residues. V was cut by 5 bases and J by 6 bases, with 14 bases left in between. Germline lookup yields CDR1 MNHNY and CDR2 SVGAGI (reference sequence). CDR3 region: CASSRQGGLNSPLHF. Here the CDR3 DNA reads TGTGCCAGCAGTCGCCAGGGCGGTCTTAATTCACCCCTCCACTTT.

About this clone itself: At one boundary the junction diverges from the germline segment, which might be a read error. The V and J genes are TRBV2 and TRBJ2-3; 7 bases align to TRBD1. The CDR3 extends over 14 amino acids. Germline values: CDR1 SNHLY, CDR2 FYNNEI. This chain's CDR3 is CASSIQGFTDTQYF. CDR3 sequence (DNA): TGTGCCAGCAGTATACAGGGGTTCACAGATACGCAATATTTT.

The V gene is TRBV6-2 or TRBV6-3, the J gene TRBJ2-1, with 9 bases lining up with TRBD1. Germline CDR1 and CDR2: MNHEY and SVGEGT. The CDR3 is 16 residues long. V gave up 6 bases and J gave up 3 bases; unmatched junction bases: 9. The CDR3 loop reads CASSHGGQGGYNEQFF. The DNA of the CDR3 is TGTGCCAGCAGCCACGGGGGACAGGGTGGCTACAATGAGCAGTTCTTC.

The chain has TRBV15 and TRBJ2-6; TRBD1 agrees at 8 bases. Trimming removed 5 bases from V and 3 bases from J; junction bases left unmatched: 6. Looked up from germline, CDR1 is LNHNV and CDR2 is YYDKDF (reference sequence). This CDR3 is 16 amino acids long. CDR3 sequence reads: CATSPQQGVGANVLTF. CDR3 DNA sequence: TGTGCCACCAGCCCGCAACAGGGGGTTGGGGCCAACGTCCTGACTTTC.

The rearrangement uses TRBV7-9 and TRBJ1-1; TRBD1 might be the D (5 bases). Germline lookup yields CDR1 SEHNR and CDR2 FQNEAQ (reference sequence). The CDR3 is 13 amino acids. V was trimmed by 1 base and J by 4 bases, leaving 7 bases between them. The CDR3 reads CASSLVTGTEAFF. The CDR3 DNA is TGTGCCAGCAGCTTAGTAACAGGCACTGAAGCTTTCTTT.

The rearrangement joins TRBV11-2 to TRBJ2-3; TRBD2 aligns across 7 bases. The ends lost 0 bases at V and 3 bases at J; junction bases unmatched: 6. This CDR3 comprises 16 residues. Germline CDR1 and CDR2: SGHAT and FQNNGV. CDR3 sequence (DNA): TGTGCCAGCAGCTTAGAAATTCCGGGACTAACAGATACGCAGTATTTT. Its translation is CASSLEIPGLTDTQYF.

The rearrangement joins TRBV7-9 to TRBJ1-6; weak D call: TRBD1 (5 bases). V was clipped by 5 bases and J by 10 bases, with 15 bases between them. The germline gives CDR1 SEHNR, CDR2 FQNEAQ (reference sequence). The CDR3 loop spans 14 amino acids. This chain's CDR3 is CASSIGGESSPLHF. CDR3 sequence (DNA): TGTGCCAGCAGCATCGGGGGAGAGTCCTCACCCCTCCACTTT.

The rearrangement links TRBV10-3 to TRBJ1-2, with D perhaps matching TRBD1 (6 bases). This CDR3 contains 13 residues. Deletions cut 7 bases from V and 0 bases from J, with 9 bases between. Germline loops: CDR1 ENHRY, CDR2 SYGVKD. The DNA for the CDR3 is TGTGCCATCACGGACAGAGCTAACTATGGCTACACCTTC. It codes for CAITDRANYGYTF.

J is TRBJ2-3 and V is TRBV3-1 (or the pseudogene TRBV3-2); 9 nucleotides agree with TRBD2. Germline V gene lookup returns CDR1 LGHDT and CDR2 YNNKEL (reference sequence). CDR3 length: 16 amino acids. J lost 2 bases, V lost 3 bases, and 6 bases had no gene match. Here the CDR3 reads CASSQVPGLATDTQYF. CDR3 sequence (DNA): TGTGCCAGCAGCCAGGTTCCGGGACTAGCCACAGATACGCAGTATTTT.

This rearrangement joins TRBV7-2 to TRBJ2-3; D may be TRBD1 (6 bases). This CDR3 contains 16 residues. The V end was cut by 2 bases, the J end by 0 bases, with 12 bases between. Germline V gene lookup returns CDR1 SGHTA and CDR2 FQGNSA. CDR3 amino acids: CASSLSTGPSTDTQYF. CDR3 in DNA: TGTGCCAGCAGCTTATCTACAGGGCCTAGCACAGATACGCAGTATTTT.